This entry lists 10 T cell receptor beta chains sequenced from one sample in a study of blood T cell repertoires in COVID-19. Using immunoSEQ multiplex PCR, the repertoire was profiled, and TCRdb retains in-frame clones only, with some absent. The sample includes about 370,000 clones, around 87% of them seen just once. Sequenced sample: peripheral blood. These receptors all stem from a woman aged 25 to 45 with COVID-19, enrolled during active disease.

J is TRBJ1-5 and V is TRBV3-1 (or the pseudogene TRBV3-2); D is undetermined. CDR1 LGHDT and CDR2 YNNKEL come from the germline V gene (reference sequence). The CDR3 sequence is 15 residues long. The V and J ends lost 1 base and 3 bases respectively, with 10 bases between them. CDR3 sequence reads: CASSQAYSDNQPQHF. DNA for the CDR3: TGTGCCAGCAGCCAAGCTTACAGTGACAATCAGCCCCAGCATTTT.

The sample holds one count of this clone. This chain connects TRBV13 to TRBJ2-3; 8 bases agree with TRBD2. There are 14 residues in the CDR3. CDR1 is PRHDT and CDR2 is FYEKMQ in the germline V gene (reference sequence). Unmatched junction bases numbered 4, after V lost 4 bases and J lost 4 bases. The CDR3 DNA sequence: TGTGCCAGCAGCTGGGGACTAGGCGCAGATACGCAGTATTTT. Encoded protein: CASSWGLGADTQYF.

The chain recombines TRBV7-8 with TRBJ2-3, with 7 bases fitting TRBD2. The V gene's germline CDR1 is SGHVS and CDR2 FQNEAQ. Trimming at V came to 1 base and at J to 2 bases, leaving 9 bases not matched to a gene. The CDR3 runs 17 residues. CDR3 sequence reads: CASSLVLADMITDTQYF. CDR3 sequence (DNA): TGTGCCAGCAGCTTAGTGCTAGCGGATATGATCACAGATACGCAGTATTTT.

This clone was observed a few times. The chain couples TRBV30 to TRBJ2-7; possibly TRBD1 for D (5 bases). CDR3 length: 12 amino acids. The V end lost 0 bases, the J end lost 5 bases, and 8 bases lay between the germline ends. Germline loops: CDR1 GTSNPN, CDR2 SVGIG (reference sequence). CDR3 region: CAWSVSRDEQYF. CDR3 sequence (DNA): TGTGCCTGGAGTGTTAGCAGGGACGAGCAGTACTTC.

The chain links TRBV3-1 (or the pseudogene TRBV3-2) to TRBJ1-2; 9 bases fit TRBD1. CDR1 and CDR2 (germline): LGHDT, YNNKEL (reference sequence). The CDR3 length is 16 residues. V dropped 4 bases and J dropped 7; count of bases not matched to a gene: 13. The CDR3 loop is CASSRSGGQGKAGYTF. The CDR3 bases are TGTGCCAGCAGCCGGTCCGGGGGACAGGGCAAGGCTGGCTACACCTTC.

The rearrangement uses TRBV7-6 and TRBJ2-3; D gene unclear. The CDR3 contains 13 residues. The V gene lost 2 bases and the J gene lost 10 bases, with 13 bases spanning the gap. The germline gives CDR1 SGHVS, CDR2 FNYEAQ. CDR3 amino acids: CASSLSQSLAQYF. The CDR3 coding sequence is TGTGCCAGCAGCTTATCCCAGTCCTTGGCGCAGTATTTT.

V gene TRBV6-1 combines with J gene TRBJ2-7; maybe TRBD2 (5 bases). V was shortened by 2 bases and J by 5 bases, with 16 bases between the two germline ends. The germline CDR1 and CDR2 sequences are MNHNS and SASEGT. The CDR3 runs 15 residues. This CDR3 is CASSEMGGRVHEQYF. The CDR3 bases are TGTGCCAGCAGTGAAATGGGCGGGCGGGTCCACGAGCAGTACTTC.

The CDR3 coding sequence is TGTGCCAGCAGCCAACTTAGCGGGCAGGGAGTTTACACCGGGGAGCTGTTTTTT. Amino acid sequence: CASSQLSGQGVYTGELFF. The rearrangement links TRBV13 to TRBJ2-2; 7 nucleotides match TRBD2. Per the germline V gene, CDR1 is PRHDT and CDR2 is FYEKMQ (reference sequence). Trimming at V came to 5 bases and at J to 3 bases, leaving 15 bases not matched to a gene. This CDR3 comprises 18 residues. The full variable domain, in which reference TRBV13 and TRBJ2-2 provide the parts outside the CDR3, is AAGVIQSPRHLIKEKRETATLKCYPIPRHDTVYWYQQGPGQDPQFLISFYEKMQSDKGSIPDRFSAQQFSDYHSELNMSSLELGDSALYFCASSQLSGQGVYTGELFFGEGSRLTVL.

The V call is TRBV2, the J call TRBJ1-5; 8 bases agree with TRBD1. The CDR3 covers 14 residues. Germline V gene data show CDR1 as SNHLY and CDR2 as FYNNEI. V was pared by 4 bases and J by 7 bases, with 6 bases of the junction left unmatched. In nucleotides, the CDR3 is TGTGCCAGCAGTGTCAGGGGGCAAAAGCAGCCCCAGCATTTT. The encoded protein is CASSVRGQKQPQHF.

This chain joins TRBV30 and TRBJ1-2, with D tentatively TRBD1 (6 bases). V lost 4 bases and J lost 0, with 15 bases in between. The CDR3 has 15 amino acids. Germline CDR1 GTSNPN, CDR2 SVGIG (reference sequence). The CDR3 DNA follows: TGTGCCTGGAATCCAGGACAGACCCCTAACTATGGCTACACCTTC. Its protein product is CAWNPGQTPNYGYTF.